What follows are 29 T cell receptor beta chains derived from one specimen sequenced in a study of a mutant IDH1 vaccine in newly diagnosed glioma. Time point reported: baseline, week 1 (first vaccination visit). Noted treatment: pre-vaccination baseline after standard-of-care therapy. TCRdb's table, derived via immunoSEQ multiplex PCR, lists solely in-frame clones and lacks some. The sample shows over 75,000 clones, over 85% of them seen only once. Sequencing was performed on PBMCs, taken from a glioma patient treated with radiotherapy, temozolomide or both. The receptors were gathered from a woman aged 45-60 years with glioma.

The CDR3 nucleotides read TGCAGCGTTCTTGCAGGGGTGGATAGCAATCAGCCCCAGCATTTT. Translated, it gives CSVLAGVDSNQPQHF. The rearrangement uses TRBV29-1 and TRBJ1-5; TRBD1 is a possible D gene (6 bases). Germline V CDR1 and CDR2: SQVTM, ANQGSEA. This CDR3 comprises 15 residues. Trimming removed 5 bases from V and 0 bases from J, with 14 bases in between.

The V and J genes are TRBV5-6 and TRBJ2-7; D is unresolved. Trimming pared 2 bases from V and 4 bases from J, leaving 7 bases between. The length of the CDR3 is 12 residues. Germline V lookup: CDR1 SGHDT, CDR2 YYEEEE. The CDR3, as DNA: TGTGCCAGCAGCTTCCAGAGGTACGAGCAGTACTTC. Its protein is CASSFQRYEQYF.

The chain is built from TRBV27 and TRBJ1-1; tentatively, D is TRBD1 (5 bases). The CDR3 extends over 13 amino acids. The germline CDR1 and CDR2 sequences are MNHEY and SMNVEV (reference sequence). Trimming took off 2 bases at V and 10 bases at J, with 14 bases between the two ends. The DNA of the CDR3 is TGTGCCAGCAGTTTACGGACCTCGGGGGTAGCTTTCTTT. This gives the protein CASSLRTSGVAFF.

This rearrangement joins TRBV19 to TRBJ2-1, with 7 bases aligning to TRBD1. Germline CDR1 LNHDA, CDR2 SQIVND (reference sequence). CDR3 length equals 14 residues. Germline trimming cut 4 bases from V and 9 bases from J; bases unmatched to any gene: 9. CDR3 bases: TGTGCCAGTAGTAGGTACGGTCGGGACAGTGAGCAGTTCTTC. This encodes CASSRYGRDSEQFF.

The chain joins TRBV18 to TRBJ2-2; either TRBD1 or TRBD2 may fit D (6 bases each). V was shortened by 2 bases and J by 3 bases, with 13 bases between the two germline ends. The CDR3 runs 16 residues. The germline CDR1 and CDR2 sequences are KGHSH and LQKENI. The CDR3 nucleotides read TGTGCCAGCTCACCATACCCGGGGGCGGACACCGGGGAGCTGTTTTTT. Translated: CASSPYPGADTGELFF.

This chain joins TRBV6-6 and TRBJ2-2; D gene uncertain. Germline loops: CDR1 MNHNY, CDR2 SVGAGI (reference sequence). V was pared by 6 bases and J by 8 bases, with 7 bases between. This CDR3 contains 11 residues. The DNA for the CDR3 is TGTGCCAGCAGCCCGTCTGGGGAGCTGTTTTTT. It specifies CASSPSGELFF.

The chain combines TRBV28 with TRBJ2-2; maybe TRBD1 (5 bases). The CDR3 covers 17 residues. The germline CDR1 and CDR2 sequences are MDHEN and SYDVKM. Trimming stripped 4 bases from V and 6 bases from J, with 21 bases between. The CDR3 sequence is CASSSPRGRFYAGELFF. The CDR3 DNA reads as TGTGCCAGCAGTTCCCCAAGGGGCCGCTTCTATGCCGGGGAGCTGTTTTTT.

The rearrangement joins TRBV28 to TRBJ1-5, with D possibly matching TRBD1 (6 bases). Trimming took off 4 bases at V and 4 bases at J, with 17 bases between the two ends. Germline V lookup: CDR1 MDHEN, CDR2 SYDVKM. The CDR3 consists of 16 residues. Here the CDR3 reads CASSSTQTGKNQPQHF. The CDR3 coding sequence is TGTGCCAGCAGTTCTACTCAAACAGGGAAAAATCAGCCCCAGCATTTT.

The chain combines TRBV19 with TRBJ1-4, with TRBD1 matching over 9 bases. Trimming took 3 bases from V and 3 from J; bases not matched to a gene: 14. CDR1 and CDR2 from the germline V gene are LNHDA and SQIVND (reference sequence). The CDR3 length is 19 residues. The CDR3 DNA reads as TGTGCCAGTAGTATCATACCGGGACAGGGAATTGCGGCTAATGAAAAACTGTTTTTT. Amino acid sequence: CASSIIPGQGIAANEKLFF.

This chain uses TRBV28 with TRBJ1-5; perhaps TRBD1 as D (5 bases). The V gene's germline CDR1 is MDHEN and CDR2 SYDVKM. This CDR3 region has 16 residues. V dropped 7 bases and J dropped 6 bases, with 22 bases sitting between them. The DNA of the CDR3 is TGTGCCAGCATCGCCGGTCTGGGGACTGCAGGTCAGCCCCAGCATTTT. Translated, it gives CASIAGLGTAGQPQHF. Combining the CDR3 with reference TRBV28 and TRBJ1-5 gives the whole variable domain DVKVTQSSRYLVKRTGEKVFLECVQDMDHENMFWYRQDPGLGLRLIYFSYDVKMKEKGDIPEGYSVSREKKERFSLILESASTNQTSMYLCASIAGLGTAGQPQHFGDGTRLSIL.

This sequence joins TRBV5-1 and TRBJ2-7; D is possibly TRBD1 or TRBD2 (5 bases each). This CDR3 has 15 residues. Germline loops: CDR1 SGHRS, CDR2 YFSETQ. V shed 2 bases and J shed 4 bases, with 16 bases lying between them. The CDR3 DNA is TGCGCCAGCAGCTTCCGGGATGTCCAGGGATACGAGCAGTACTTC. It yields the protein CASSFRDVQGYEQYF.

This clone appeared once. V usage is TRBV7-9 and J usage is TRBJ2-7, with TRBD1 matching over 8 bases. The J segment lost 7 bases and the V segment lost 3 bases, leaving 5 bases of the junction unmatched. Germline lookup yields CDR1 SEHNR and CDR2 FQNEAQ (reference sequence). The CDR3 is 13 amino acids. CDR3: CASSLTGAREQYF. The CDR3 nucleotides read TGTGCCAGCAGCTTGACAGGGGCTCGGGAGCAGTACTTC.

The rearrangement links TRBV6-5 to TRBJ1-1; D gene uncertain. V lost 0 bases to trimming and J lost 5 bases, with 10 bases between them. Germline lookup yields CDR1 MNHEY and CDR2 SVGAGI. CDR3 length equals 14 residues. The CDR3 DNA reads TGTGCCAGCAGTTACTCCCCCCGGAGGACTGAAGCTTTCTTT. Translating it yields CASSYSPRRTEAFF.

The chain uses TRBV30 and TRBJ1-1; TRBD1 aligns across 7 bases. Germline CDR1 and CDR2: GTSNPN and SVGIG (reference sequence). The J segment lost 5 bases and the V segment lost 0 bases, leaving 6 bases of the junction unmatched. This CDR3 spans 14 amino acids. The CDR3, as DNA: TGTGCCTGGAGTGTACAGGGGAGGGGGACTGAAGCTTTCTTT. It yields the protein CAWSVQGRGTEAFF.

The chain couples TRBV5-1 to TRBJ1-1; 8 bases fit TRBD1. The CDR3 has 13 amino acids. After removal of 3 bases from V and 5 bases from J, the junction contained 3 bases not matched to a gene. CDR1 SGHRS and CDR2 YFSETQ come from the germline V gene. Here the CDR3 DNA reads TGCGCCAGCAGCTCACAGGGGGGAACTGAAGCTTTCTTT. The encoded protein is CASSSQGGTEAFF.

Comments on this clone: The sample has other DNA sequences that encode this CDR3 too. The chain's CDR3 is CASSSVSTDTQYF. The CDR3 region has the DNA TGTGCCAGCAGTTCGGTTAGCACAGATACGCAGTATTTT. The V and J genes are TRBV27 and TRBJ2-3; D ambiguous. V lost 4 bases and J lost 0, with 5 bases in between. The CDR3 extends over 13 amino acids. CDR1 is MNHEY and CDR2 is SMNVEV in the germline V gene (reference sequence).

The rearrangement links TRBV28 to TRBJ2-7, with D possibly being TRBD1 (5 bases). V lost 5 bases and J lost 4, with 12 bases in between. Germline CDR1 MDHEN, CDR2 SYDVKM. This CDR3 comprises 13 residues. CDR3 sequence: CASSPDIAYEQYF. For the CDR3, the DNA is TGTGCCAGCAGTCCGGACATAGCATACGAGCAGTACTTC. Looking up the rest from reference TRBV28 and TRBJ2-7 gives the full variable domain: DVKVTQSSRYLVKRTGEKVFLECVQDMDHENMFWYRQDPGLGLRLIYFSYDVKMKEKGDIPEGYSVSREKKERFSLILESASTNQTSMYLCASSPDIAYEQYFGPGTRLTVT.

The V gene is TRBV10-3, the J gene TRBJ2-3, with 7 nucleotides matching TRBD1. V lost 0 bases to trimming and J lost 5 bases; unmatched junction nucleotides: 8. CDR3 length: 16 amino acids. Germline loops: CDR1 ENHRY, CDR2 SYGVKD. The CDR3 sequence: CAISESGTERGDTQYF. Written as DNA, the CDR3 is TGTGCCATCAGTGAGTCGGGGACAGAGCGCGGAGATACGCAGTATTTT.

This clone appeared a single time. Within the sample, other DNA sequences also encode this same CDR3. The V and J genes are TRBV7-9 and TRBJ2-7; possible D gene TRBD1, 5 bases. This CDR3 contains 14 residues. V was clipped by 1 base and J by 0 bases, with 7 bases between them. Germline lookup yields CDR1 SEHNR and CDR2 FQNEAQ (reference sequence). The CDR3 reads CASSLGQSSYEQYF. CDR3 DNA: TGTGCCAGCAGCTTAGGACAGTCCTCCTACGAGCAGTACTTC.

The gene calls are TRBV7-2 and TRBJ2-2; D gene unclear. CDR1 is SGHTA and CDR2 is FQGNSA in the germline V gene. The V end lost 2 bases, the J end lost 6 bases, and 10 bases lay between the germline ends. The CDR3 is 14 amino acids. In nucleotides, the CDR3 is TGTGCCAGCAGCTTAACTTATCCCCCCGGGGAGCTGTTTTTT. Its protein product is CASSLTYPPGELFF. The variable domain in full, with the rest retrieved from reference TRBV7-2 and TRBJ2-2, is GAGVSQSPSNKVTEKGKDVELRCDPISGHTALYWYRQSLGQGLEFLIYFQGNSAPDKSGLPSDRFSAERTGGSVSTLTIQRTQQEDSAVYLCASSLTYPPGELFFGEGSRLTVL.

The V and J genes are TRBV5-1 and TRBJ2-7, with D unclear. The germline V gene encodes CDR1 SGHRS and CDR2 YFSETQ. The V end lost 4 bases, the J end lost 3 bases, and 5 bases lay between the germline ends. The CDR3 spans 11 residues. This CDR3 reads CASSDLYEQYF. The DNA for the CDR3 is TGCGCCAGCAGCGACCTCTACGAGCAGTACTTC.

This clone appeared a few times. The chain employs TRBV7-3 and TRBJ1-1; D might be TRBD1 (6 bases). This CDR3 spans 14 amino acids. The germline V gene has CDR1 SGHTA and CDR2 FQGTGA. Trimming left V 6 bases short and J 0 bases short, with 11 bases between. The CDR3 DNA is TGTGCCAGCAGACCACAGGGATTGAACACTGAAGCTTTCTTT. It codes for CASRPQGLNTEAFF.

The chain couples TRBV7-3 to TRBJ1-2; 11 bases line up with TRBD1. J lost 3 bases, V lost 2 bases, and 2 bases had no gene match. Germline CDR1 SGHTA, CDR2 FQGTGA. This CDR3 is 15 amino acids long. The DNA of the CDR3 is TGTGCCAGCAGCTTAGGACAGGGGGCGCACTATGGCTACACCTTC. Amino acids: CASSLGQGAHYGYTF.

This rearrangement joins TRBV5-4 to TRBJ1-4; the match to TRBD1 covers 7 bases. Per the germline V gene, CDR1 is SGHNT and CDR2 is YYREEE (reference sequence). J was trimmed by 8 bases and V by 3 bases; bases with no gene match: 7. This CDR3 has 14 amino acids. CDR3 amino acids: CASSSSGGSEKLFF. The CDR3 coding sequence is TGTGCCAGCAGCTCTTCAGGGGGTAGCGAAAAACTGTTTTTT.

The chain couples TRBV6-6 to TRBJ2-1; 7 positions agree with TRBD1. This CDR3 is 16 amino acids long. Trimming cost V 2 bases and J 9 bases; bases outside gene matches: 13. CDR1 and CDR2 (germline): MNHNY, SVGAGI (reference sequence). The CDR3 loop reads CASSYEGEGAPREQFF. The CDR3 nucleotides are TGTGCCAGCAGTTACGAGGGCGAGGGGGCGCCCCGTGAGCAGTTCTTC.

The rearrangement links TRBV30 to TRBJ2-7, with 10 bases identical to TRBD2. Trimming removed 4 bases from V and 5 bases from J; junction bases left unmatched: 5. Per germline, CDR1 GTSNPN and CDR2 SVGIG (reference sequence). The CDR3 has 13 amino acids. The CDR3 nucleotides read TGTGCCTGGATGGTAGCGGGAGGTCACGAGCAGTACTTC. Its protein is CAWMVAGGHEQYF.

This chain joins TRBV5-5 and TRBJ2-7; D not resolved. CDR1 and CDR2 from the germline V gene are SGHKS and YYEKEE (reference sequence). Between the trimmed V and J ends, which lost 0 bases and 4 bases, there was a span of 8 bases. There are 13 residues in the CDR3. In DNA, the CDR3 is TGTGCCAGCAGCTTGGAGGGCCAATACGAGCAGTACTTC. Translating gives CASSLEGQYEQYF.

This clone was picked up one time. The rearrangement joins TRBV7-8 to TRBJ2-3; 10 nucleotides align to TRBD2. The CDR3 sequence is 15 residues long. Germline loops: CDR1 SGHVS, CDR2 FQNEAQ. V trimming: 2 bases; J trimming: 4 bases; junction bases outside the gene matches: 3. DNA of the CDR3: TGTGCCAGCAGCTTACTAGCGGGAGTACCAGATACGCAGTATTTT. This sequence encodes CASSLLAGVPDTQYF.

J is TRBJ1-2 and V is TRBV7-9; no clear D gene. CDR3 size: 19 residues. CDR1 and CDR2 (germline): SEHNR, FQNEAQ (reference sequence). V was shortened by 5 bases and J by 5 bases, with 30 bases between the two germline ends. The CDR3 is CASSRVQATRRPPYYGYTF. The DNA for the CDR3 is TGTGCCAGCAGCCGGGTGCAGGCCACCCGCCGCCCACCTTATTATGGCTACACCTTC.